This TCR beta chain was observed in a study of blood T cell repertoires in COVID-19. Study in general: The United States, Italy and Spain were the sources of the acute and convalescent COVID-19 samples. PBMCs, B-cell-depleted T cells, or T cells were the source of the cDNA or gDNA that made up the material.

The data were produced by immunoSEQ multiplex PCR, yet TCRdb's version contains in-frame clones alone and is incomplete. Among 310,000 or so clones listed, around 90% were seen once. V was pared by 3 bases and J by 0 bases, with 12 bases between. This CDR3 is 17 amino acids long. Looked up from germline, CDR1 is MGHDK and CDR2 is SYGVNS. This TCR derives from a man between 65 and 85 years old with acute or convalescent COVID-19. The sample was peripheral blood. This sequence joins TRBV25-1 and TRBJ1-6; a possible D gene is TRBD1 (6 bases). The DNA of the CDR3 is TGTGCCAGCAGTGAGACTCGGACAGTCTCCTATAATTCACCCCTCCACTTT. Translating gives CASSETRTVSYNSPLHF.